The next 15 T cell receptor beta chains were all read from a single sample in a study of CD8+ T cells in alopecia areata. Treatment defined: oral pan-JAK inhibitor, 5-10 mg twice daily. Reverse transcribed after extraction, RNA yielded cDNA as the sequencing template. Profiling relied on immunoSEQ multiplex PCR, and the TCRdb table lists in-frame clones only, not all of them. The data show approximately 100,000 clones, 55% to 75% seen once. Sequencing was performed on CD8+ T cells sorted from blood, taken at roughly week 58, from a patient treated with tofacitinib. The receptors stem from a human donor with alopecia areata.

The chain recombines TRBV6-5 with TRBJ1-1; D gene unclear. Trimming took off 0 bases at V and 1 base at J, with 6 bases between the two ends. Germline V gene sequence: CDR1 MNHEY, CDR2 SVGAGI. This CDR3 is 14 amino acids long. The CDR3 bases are TGTGCCAGCAGTTACTCGGGCACGAACACTGAAGCTTTCTTT. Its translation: CASSYSGTNTEAFF.

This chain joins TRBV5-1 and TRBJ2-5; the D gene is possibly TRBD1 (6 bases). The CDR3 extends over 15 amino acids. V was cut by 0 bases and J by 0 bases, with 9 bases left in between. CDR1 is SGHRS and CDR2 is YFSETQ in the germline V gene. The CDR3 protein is CASSLDRAYQETQYF. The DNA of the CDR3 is TGCGCCAGCAGCTTGGACAGGGCGTACCAAGAGACCCAGTACTTC.

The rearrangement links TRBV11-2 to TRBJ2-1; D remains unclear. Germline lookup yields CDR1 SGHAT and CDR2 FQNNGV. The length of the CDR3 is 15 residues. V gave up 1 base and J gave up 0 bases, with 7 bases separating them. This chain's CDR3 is CASSLGRSSYNEQFF. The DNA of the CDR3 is TGTGCCAGCAGCTTAGGCAGGAGCTCCTACAATGAGCAGTTCTTC.

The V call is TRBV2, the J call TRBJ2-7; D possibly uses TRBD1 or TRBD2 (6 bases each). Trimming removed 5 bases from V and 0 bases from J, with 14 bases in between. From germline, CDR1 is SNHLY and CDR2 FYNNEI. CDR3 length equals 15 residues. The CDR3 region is CASSNGGRTSYEQYF. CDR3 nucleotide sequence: TGTGCCAGCAGTAATGGGGGGCGGACCTCCTACGAGCAGTACTTC.

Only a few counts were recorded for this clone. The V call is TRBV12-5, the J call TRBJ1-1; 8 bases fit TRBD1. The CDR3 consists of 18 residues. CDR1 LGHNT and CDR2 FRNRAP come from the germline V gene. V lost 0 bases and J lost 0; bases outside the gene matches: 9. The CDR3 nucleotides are TGTGCTAGTGGTTTGGTTAAGACAGGGGCGTGGATGAACACTGAAGCTTTCTTT. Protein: CASGLVKTGAWMNTEAFF.

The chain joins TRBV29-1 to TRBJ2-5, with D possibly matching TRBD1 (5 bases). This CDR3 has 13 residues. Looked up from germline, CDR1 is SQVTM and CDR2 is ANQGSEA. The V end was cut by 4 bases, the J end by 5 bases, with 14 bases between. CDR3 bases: TGCAGCGTTGTTAGGGGTATTATGGAGACCCAGTACTTC. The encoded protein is CSVVRGIMETQYF.

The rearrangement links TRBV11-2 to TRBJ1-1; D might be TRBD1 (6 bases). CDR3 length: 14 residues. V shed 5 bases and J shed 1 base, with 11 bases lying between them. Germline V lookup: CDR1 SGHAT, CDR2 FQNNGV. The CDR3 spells CASSQMGQNTEAFF. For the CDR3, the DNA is TGTGCCAGCAGCCAAATGGGACAGAACACTGAAGCTTTCTTT. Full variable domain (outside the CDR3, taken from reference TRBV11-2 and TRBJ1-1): EAGVAQSPRYKIIEKRQSVAFWCNPISGHATLYWYQQILGQGPKLLIQFQNNGVVDDSQLPKDRFSAERLKGVDSTLKIQPAKLEDSAVYLCASSQMGQNTEAFFGQGTRLTVV.

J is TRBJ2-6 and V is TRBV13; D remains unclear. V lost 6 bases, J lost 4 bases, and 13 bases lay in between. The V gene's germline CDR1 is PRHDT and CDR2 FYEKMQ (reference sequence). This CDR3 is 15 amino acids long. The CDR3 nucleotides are TGTGCCAGCAGGATGGGCCGTTGGGGGGCCAACGTCCTGACTTTC. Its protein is CASRMGRWGANVLTF.

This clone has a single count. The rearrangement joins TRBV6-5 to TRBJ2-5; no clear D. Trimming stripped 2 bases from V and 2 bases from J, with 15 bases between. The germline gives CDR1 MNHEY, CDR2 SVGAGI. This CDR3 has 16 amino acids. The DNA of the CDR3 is TGTGCCAGCAGTTACACCGAGGCCCTTACACAAGAGACCCAGTACTTC. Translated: CASSYTEALTQETQYF.

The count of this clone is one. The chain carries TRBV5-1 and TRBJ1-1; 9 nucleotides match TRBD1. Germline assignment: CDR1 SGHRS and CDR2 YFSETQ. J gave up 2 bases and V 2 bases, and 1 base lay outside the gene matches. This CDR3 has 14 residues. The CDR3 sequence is CASSFTGGNTEAFF. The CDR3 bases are TGCGCCAGCAGCTTTACAGGGGGCAACACTGAAGCTTTCTTT.

This chain's CDR3 is CASSLSGTLGLKETQYF. Here the CDR3 DNA reads TGTGCCAGCAGCTTATCTGGGACCCTTGGGCTGAAAGAGACCCAGTACTTC. The chain joins TRBV13 to TRBJ2-5; D is possibly TRBD1 or TRBD2 (5 bases each). V dropped 2 bases and J dropped 3 bases, with 19 bases sitting between them. Per germline, CDR1 PRHDT and CDR2 FYEKMQ (reference sequence). This CDR3 contains 17 residues.

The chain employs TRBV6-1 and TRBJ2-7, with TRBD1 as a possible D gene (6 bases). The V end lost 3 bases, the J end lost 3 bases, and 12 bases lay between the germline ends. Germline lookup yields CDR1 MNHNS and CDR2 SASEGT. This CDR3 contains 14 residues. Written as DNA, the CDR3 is TGTGCCAGCAGTGAGCGTCAGGGGTACTACGAGCAGTACTTC. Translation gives CASSERQGYYEQYF.

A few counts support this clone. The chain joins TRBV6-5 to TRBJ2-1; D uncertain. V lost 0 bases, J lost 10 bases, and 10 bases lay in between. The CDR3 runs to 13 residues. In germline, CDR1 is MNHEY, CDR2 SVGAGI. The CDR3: CASSYSEAFEQFF. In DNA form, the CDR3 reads TGTGCCAGCAGTTACTCAGAAGCGTTCGAGCAGTTCTTC.

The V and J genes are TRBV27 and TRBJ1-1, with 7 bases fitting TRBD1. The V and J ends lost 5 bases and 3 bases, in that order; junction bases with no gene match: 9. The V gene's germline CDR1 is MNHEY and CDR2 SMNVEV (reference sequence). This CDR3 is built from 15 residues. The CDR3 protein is CASSLYKTGDTEAFF. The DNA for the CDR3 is TGTGCCAGCAGTCTATATAAAACAGGGGACACTGAAGCTTTCTTT.

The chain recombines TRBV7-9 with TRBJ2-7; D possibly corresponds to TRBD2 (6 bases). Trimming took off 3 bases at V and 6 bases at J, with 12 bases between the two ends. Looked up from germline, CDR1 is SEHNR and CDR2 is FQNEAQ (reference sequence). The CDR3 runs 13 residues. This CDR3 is CASSLLQRVEQYF. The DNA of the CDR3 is TGTGCCAGCAGCTTGCTTCAGCGGGTCGAGCAGTACTTC.